The rows below give T cell receptor beta chains drawn from one sample of a study of T cell repertoires in cytomegalovirus infection. TCRdb itself ran the reads through MiXCR, one entry per CDR3 protein. Seen here are about 740,000 distinct CDR3 sequences, around 30% observed once, and the top ten hold roughly 20%. No antigen has been identified for these receptors. The source was cultured PBMCs, collected from culture after CMV antigen stimulation. These receptor sequences come from a human donor in good health (CMV status not recorded). Some clones in this sample may be carry-over from other donors' samples. Both conserved end residues are part of each CDR3. Fields, in order: CDR3 protein, CDR3 DNA, clone size, J gene, D gene, V gene. A D gene is named only where the DNA matches it firmly. Some rows have no size entry. The others give once, few or many, or a class for an expanded clone.

CDR3 protein: CASSQPGQPNSPLHF
CDR3 DNA: TGCGCCAGCAGCCAACCCGGACAGCCTAATTCACCCCTCCACTTT
clone size: few
J gene: TRBJ1-6
D gene: NA
V gene: TRBV4-1

CDR3 protein: CASSYSPSYGRDEAFF
CDR3 DNA: TGTGCCAGCAGTTACTCGCCTTCGTATGGCAGGGATGAAGCTTTCTTT
clone size: few
J gene: TRBJ1-1
D gene: NA
V gene: TRBV6-6

CDR3 protein: CASTPRGGNYGYTF
CDR3 DNA: TGCGCCAGCACCCCGCGGGGCGGTAACTATGGCTACACCTTC
clone size: NA
J gene: TRBJ1-2
D gene: NA
V gene: TRBV5-1

CDR3 protein: CASSPSYSSYNEQFF
CDR3 DNA: TGTGCCAGCAGCCCATCCTACTCTTCCTACAATGAGCAGTTCTTC
clone size: few
J gene: TRBJ2-1
D gene: NA
V gene: TRBV7-2

CDR3 protein: CSAAGTGDRYYGYTF
CDR3 DNA: TGCAGTGCTGCGGGTACAGGGGACCGCTACTATGGCTACACCTTC
clone size: NA
J gene: TRBJ1-2
D gene: TRBD1
V gene: TRBV20-1

CDR3 protein: CASSLMKGPQPQHF
CDR3 DNA: TGTGCCAGCAGTTTAATGAAGGGTCCTCAGCCCCAGCATTTT
clone size: many
J gene: TRBJ1-5
D gene: NA
V gene: TRBV12-3/TRBV12-4

CDR3 protein: CASSQPGAGTEAFF
CDR3 DNA: TGTGCCAGCAGCCAACCGGGGGCGGGCACTGAAGCTTTCTTT
clone size: NA
J gene: TRBJ1-1
D gene: NA
V gene: TRBV3-1

CDR3 protein: CASSLWAGSPLHF
CDR3 DNA: TGTGCCAGCAGCTTGTGGGCTGGTTCACCCCTCCACTTT
clone size: NA
J gene: TRBJ1-6
D gene: NA
V gene: TRBV7-9

CDR3 protein: CASSHLSAGSYEQYF
CDR3 DNA: TGTGCCAGCAGCCACCTTTCGGCGGGCAGCTACGAGCAGTACTTC
clone size: NA
J gene: TRBJ2-7
D gene: NA
V gene: TRBV3-1

CDR3 protein: CASSLGPQNTEAFF
CDR3 DNA: TGTGCCAGCAGCTTAGGCCCCCAGAACACTGAAGCTTTCTTT
clone size: many
J gene: TRBJ1-1
D gene: NA
V gene: TRBV7-2

CDR3 protein: CASTRPYNEQFF
CDR3 DNA: TGTGCCAGCACCCGACCCTACAATGAGCAGTTCTTC
clone size: few
J gene: TRBJ2-1
D gene: NA
V gene: TRBV12-3/TRBV12-4

CDR3 protein: CASSLPGTARYEQYF
CDR3 DNA: TGTGCCAGCAGTTTACCCGGGACGGCACGCTACGAGCAGTACTTC
clone size: few
J gene: TRBJ2-7
D gene: NA
V gene: TRBV27

CDR3 protein: CASSLGRLNEQFF
CDR3 DNA: TGTGCCAGCAGCTTAGGACGCCTCAATGAGCAGTTCTTC
clone size: many
J gene: TRBJ2-1
D gene: NA
V gene: TRBV7-2

CDR3 protein: CASSIQGAGGTEAFF
CDR3 DNA: TGTGCCAGTAGTATTCAGGGGGCTGGCGGCACTGAAGCTTTCTTT
clone size: NA
J gene: TRBJ1-1
D gene: TRBD1
V gene: TRBV19

CDR3 protein: CASSYPDPTDTQYF
CDR3 DNA: TGTGCCAGCAGTTACCCAGACCCCACAGATACGCAGTATTTT
clone size: NA
J gene: TRBJ2-3
D gene: NA
V gene: TRBV6-6

CDR3 protein: CASSYGTYQPQHF
CDR3 DNA: TGTGCCAGCAGTTATGGAACCTATCAGCCCCAGCATTTT
clone size: few
J gene: TRBJ1-5
D gene: NA
V gene: TRBV12-3/TRBV12-4

CDR3 protein: CAISELRTSGVYEQFF
CDR3 DNA: TGTGCCATCAGTGAGTTGAGGACTAGCGGGGTCTATGAGCAGTTCTTC
clone size: NA
J gene: TRBJ2-1
D gene: TRBD2
V gene: TRBV10-3